This T cell receptor (beta chain) came from a study of spatial heterogeneity in lung cancer. In the library, each TCR cDNA molecule bore its own unique molecular identifier. Each CDR3 protein gets one entry after TCRdb re-called the 5' RACE reads with MiXCR. The sample has around 45,000 distinct CDR3 sequences; roughly 13% are singletons. Time point indicated: sample taken at primary tumor resection. Sequencing covered unsorted whole RNA taken from tumor, nontumor lung or frozen PBMC. Many counts were recorded for this clonotype. The sequencing here drew on PBMCs, taken at surgery. The clonotype was recovered from a male donor with early-stage non-small cell lung cancer.

DNA for the CDR3: TGTGCCAGCTCCCCTCCCGGAGGGGACCTAAGCAATCAGCCCCAGCATTTT. Translated, it gives CASSPPGGDLSNQPQHF. The V gene is TRBV18, the J gene TRBJ1-5, with D tentatively TRBD1 (5 bases). Germline CDR1 is KGHSH and CDR2 is LQKENI. The CDR3 extends over 17 amino acids. The germline V and J ends were trimmed by 6 bases and 1 base, with 19 bases remaining between them.